A selection of T cell receptor beta chains follows, all from one sample in a study of neurological immune-mediated disorders. TCRdb fed the 5' RACE reads into MiXCR, producing one record per CDR3 protein. The sample lists 71,000 or so distinct CDR3 sequences, 5% to 6% occurring once. The sample consisted of PBMCs. These receptors all come from a woman aged 25 to 45 with multiple sclerosis. Both conserved end residues are part of each CDR3. D genes are given only for firm matches. For some rows the clone size is stated as once, few or many, or as a class when expanded; others skip it.

cdr3_aa | cdr3_nt | j_call | v_call | clone_size | d_call
CAISEFVGGYTF | TGTGCCATCAGTGAGTTTGTGGGTGGCTACACCTTC | TRBJ1-2 | TRBV10-3 | few | -
CASSQLVANQPQHF | TGCGCCAGCAGCCAACTTGTAGCCAATCAGCCCCAGCATTTT | TRBJ1-5 | TRBV4-1 | many | -
CSARDLRLAGGTDTQYF | TGCAGTGCTAGAGATTTGAGACTAGCGGGCGGAACAGATACGCAGTATTTT | TRBJ2-3 | TRBV20-1 | many | TRBD2
CASSLFSDYNEQFF | TGCGCCAGCAGCTTGTTTTCGGACTACAATGAGCAGTTCTTC | TRBJ2-1 | TRBV5-1 | many | -
CSARDRDTGELFF | TGCAGTGCTAGAGACAGGGACACCGGGGAGCTGTTTTTT | TRBJ2-2 | TRBV20-1 | many | -
CAGGLAGGGGVTQYF | TGTGCCGGGGGACTAGCGGGAGGAGGAGGGGTTACGCAGTATTTT | TRBJ2-3 | TRBV6-6 | - | TRBD2
CASSRASYEQYF | TGTGCCAGCAGCCGGGCCTCCTACGAGCAGTACTTC | TRBJ2-7 | TRBV12-3/TRBV12-4 | many | -
CSARAPSGGRGTEAFF | TGCAGTGCTAGAGCGCCCTCAGGGGGCAGGGGCACTGAAGCTTTCTTT | TRBJ1-1 | TRBV20-1 | many | TRBD1
CSARGGQGVVNTEAFF | TGCAGTGCTAGAGGTGGACAGGGGGTAGTGAACACTGAAGCTTTCTTT | TRBJ1-1 | TRBV20-1 | many | TRBD1
CASSPYSAGWVYEQYF | TGTGCCAGCAGCCCATATTCGGCGGGGTGGGTCTACGAGCAGTACTTC | TRBJ2-7 | TRBV14 | few | -
CASSWGLVTRNNEQFF | TGCGCCAGCAGCTGGGGACTAGTCACACGGAACAATGAGCAGTTCTTC | TRBJ2-1 | TRBV5-1 | many | TRBD2
CSARFIQDYNEQFF | TGCAGTGCTAGATTTATTCAGGACTACAATGAGCAGTTCTTC | TRBJ2-1 | TRBV20-1 | many | -